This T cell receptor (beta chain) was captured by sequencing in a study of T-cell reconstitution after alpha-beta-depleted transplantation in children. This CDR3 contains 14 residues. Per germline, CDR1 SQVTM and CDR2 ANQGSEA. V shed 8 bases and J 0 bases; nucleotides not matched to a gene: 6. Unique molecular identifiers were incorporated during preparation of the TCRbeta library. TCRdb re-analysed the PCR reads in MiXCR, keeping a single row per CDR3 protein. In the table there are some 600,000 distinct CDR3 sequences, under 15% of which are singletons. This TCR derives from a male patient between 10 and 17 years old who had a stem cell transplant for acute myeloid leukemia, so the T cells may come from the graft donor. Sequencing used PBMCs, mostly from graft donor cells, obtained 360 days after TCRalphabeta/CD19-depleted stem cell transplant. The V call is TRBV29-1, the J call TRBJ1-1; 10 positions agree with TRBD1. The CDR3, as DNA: TGCAGCCTCGGACAGGGGGGCCTGAACACTGAAGCTTTCTTT. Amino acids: CSLGQGGLNTEAFF.